What follows are 2 T cell receptor beta chains derived from one specimen sequenced in a study of T cell repertoires in cytomegalovirus infection. In TCRdb, the reads were re-called with MiXCR into one record per CDR3 protein. The sample contains approximately 730,000 distinct CDR3 sequences, around a third of which appear only once. The antigens for these receptors are not known. Sequences were derived from cultured PBMCs, sampled from culture after CMV antigen stimulation. These receptors came from a human donor in good health (CMV status not recorded). Some clones in this sample may be carry-over from other donors' samples.

V usage is TRBV7-9 and J usage is TRBJ1-2, with D tentatively TRBD1 (5 bases). This CDR3 is 14 amino acids long. The germline V gene has CDR1 SEHNR and CDR2 FQNEAQ (reference sequence). V lost 2 bases and J lost 6, with 13 bases in between. CDR3 bases: TGTGCCAGCAGCTTATTAGAGGGGCGAAATGGCTACACCTTC. Translating it yields CASSLLEGRNGYTF.

V gene TRBV7-9 combines with J gene TRBJ2-7, with D possibly being TRBD1 (5 bases). Germline V CDR1 and CDR2: SEHNR, FQNEAQ (reference sequence). Trimming removed 2 bases from V and 3 bases from J, with 20 bases in between. CDR3 length: 17 residues. For the CDR3, the DNA is TGTGCCAGCAGCTTATCATCCCCCAGGGTAGGGATCTACGAGCAGTACTTC. Encoded protein: CASSLSSPRVGIYEQYF.